The 26 T cell receptor beta chains below come from one sample, sequenced in a study of blood T cell repertoires in COVID-19. This table comes from immunoSEQ multiplex PCR, and its TCRdb copy is limited to in-frame clones, with some not included. The data contain about 82,000 clones, around 83% of them seen just once; the ten biggest clones take up about 15%. Sequencing was carried out using peripheral blood. These receptors were collected from a woman in her fifties or sixties with acute or convalescent COVID-19.

This sequence joins TRBV18 and TRBJ1-5; no firm D call. V lost 5 bases to trimming and J lost 3 bases, with 23 bases between them. The length of the CDR3 is 18 residues. Germline V gene lookup returns CDR1 KGHSH and CDR2 LQKENI. Here the CDR3 reads CASSATPLLGGNNQPQHF. The CDR3 DNA reads TGTGCCAGCTCAGCAACCCCCCTCTTAGGAGGCAACAATCAGCCCCAGCATTTT.

The chain carries TRBV12-3 or TRBV12-4 and TRBJ2-1; 7 nucleotides agree with TRBD2. The CDR3 length is 11 residues. V was pared by 6 bases and J by 10 bases, with 3 bases of the junction left unmatched. The CDR3 DNA reads as TGTGCCAGCAGAGTACTAGCGGAGCAGTTCTTC. Encoded protein: CASRVLAEQFF.

The chain has TRBV10-3 and TRBJ1-2; 8 positions match TRBD1. The CDR3 covers 15 residues. Per the germline V gene, CDR1 is ENHRY and CDR2 is SYGVKD. V trimming: 3 bases; J trimming: 6 bases; junction bases outside the gene matches: 9. The CDR3 sequence: CAISDRQTGEDGYTF. Here the CDR3 DNA reads TGTGCCATCAGTGATCGCCAGACAGGGGAGGATGGCTACACCTTC.

The gene calls are TRBV11-3 and TRBJ2-3, with TRBD2 matching over 7 bases. Trimming at V came to 5 bases and at J to 2 bases, leaving 7 bases not matched to a gene. Germline V lookup: CDR1 SGHNT, CDR2 YENEEA. The CDR3 totals 15 residues. The CDR3 region has the DNA TGTGCCAGCAGCGCCCCGGGACTAAACACAGATACGCAGTATTTT. Its translation is CASSAPGLNTDTQYF.

The rearrangement joins TRBV12-3 or TRBV12-4 to TRBJ2-7, with no clear D. The CDR3 consists of 13 residues. V was clipped by 2 bases and J by 1 base, with 6 bases between them. This CDR3 reads CASSLLRSYEQYF. The CDR3 region has the DNA TGTGCCAGCAGTTTACTCAGGTCCTACGAGCAGTACTTC.

This clone came up a few times. This chain connects TRBV3-1 (or the pseudogene TRBV3-2) to TRBJ2-6; no firm D call. The germline V and J ends were trimmed by 4 bases and 4 bases, with 5 bases remaining between them. The V gene's germline CDR1 is LGHDT and CDR2 YNNKEL (reference sequence). CDR3 length: 13 amino acids. The CDR3 spells CASSRGGANVLTF. The CDR3 DNA reads as TGTGCCAGCAGCCGCGGAGGGGCCAACGTCCTGACTTTC.

The chain employs TRBV6-5 and TRBJ1-2; 8 bases match TRBD1. V lost 0 bases, J lost 1 base, and 1 base stayed unmatched. Germline V gene sequence: CDR1 MNHEY, CDR2 SVGAGI. The CDR3 loop spans 15 amino acids. CDR3 region: CASSYSGQGNYGYTF. DNA for the CDR3: TGTGCCAGCAGTTACTCTGGACAGGGTAACTATGGCTACACCTTC.

V is TRBV5-4 and J is TRBJ1-6, with D tentatively TRBD1 (5 bases). V lost 0 bases to trimming and J lost 5 bases, with 6 bases between them. The CDR3 loop spans 14 amino acids. Germline CDR1 and CDR2: SGHNT and YYREEE (reference sequence). This CDR3 is CASSLGQNNSPLHF. The CDR3 DNA sequence: TGTGCCAGCAGCTTGGGACAGAATAATTCACCCCTCCACTTT.

The rearrangement uses TRBV7-2 and TRBJ2-7, with 11 bases fitting TRBD1. The CDR3 has 19 residues. V shed 6 bases and J 6 bases; nucleotides not matched to a gene: 22. Germline V lookup: CDR1 SGHTA, CDR2 FQGNSA. The CDR3 spells CASRGRTGTGGPKPFEQYF. The CDR3 DNA reads as TGTGCCAGCAGAGGGCGAACCGGGACAGGGGGGCCCAAGCCCTTCGAGCAGTACTTC.

The rearrangement joins TRBV5-4 to TRBJ2-7, with 7 positions matching TRBD2. This CDR3 comprises 14 residues. Germline V gives CDR1 SGHNT, CDR2 YYREEE (reference sequence). V dropped 4 bases and J dropped 0; count of bases not matched to a gene: 4. This CDR3 is CASSRGGSSYEQYF. The CDR3 coding sequence is TGTGCCAGCAGCCGCGGGGGTAGCTCCTACGAGCAGTACTTC.

This chain joins TRBV5-1 and TRBJ1-2; the match to TRBD1 covers 7 bases. There are 15 residues in the CDR3. The ends lost 4 bases at V and 3 bases at J; junction bases unmatched: 9. The germline CDR1 and CDR2 sequences are SGHRS and YFSETQ. The CDR3 nucleotides read TGCGCCAGCAGCCATCAGGGGGGAAGAGACTATGGCTACACCTTC. It is translated as CASSHQGGRDYGYTF.

The chain has TRBV9 and TRBJ1-1, with a weak D call TRBD1 (6 bases). CDR1 is SGDLS, CDR2 YYNGEE, per germline. The CDR3 totals 15 residues. V shed 4 bases and J shed 1 base, with 14 bases lying between them. CDR3: CASSPGVLGNTEAFF. The CDR3 DNA follows: TGTGCCAGCAGCCCAGGGGTTTTGGGGAACACTGAAGCTTTCTTT.

The gene calls are TRBV19 and TRBJ2-7; possibly TRBD1 for D (6 bases). In germline, CDR1 is LNHDA, CDR2 SQIVND (reference sequence). This CDR3 has 13 amino acids. V lost 3 bases, J lost 6 bases, and 12 bases lay in between. Here the CDR3 reads CASSMSRGGEQYF. CDR3 nucleotides: TGTGCCAGTAGTATGAGTAGAGGGGGCGAGCAGTACTTC.

The CDR3 reads CASLLWGQTSNYGYTF. The CDR3 nucleotides read TGTGCCAGCTTGCTGTGGGGACAAACCTCCAACTATGGCTACACCTTC. V is TRBV2 and J is TRBJ1-2; a weak D match, TRBD1 (6 bases). The CDR3 sequence is 16 residues long. Germline V lookup: CDR1 SNHLY, CDR2 FYNNEI. Trimming stripped 8 bases from V and 2 bases from J, with 21 bases between.

The V call is TRBV24-1, the J call TRBJ1-3; D may be TRBD1 (6 bases). Trimming removed 8 bases at V and 4 bases at J, with 17 bases between. Germline CDR1 reads KGHDR; CDR2 reads SFDVKD. The CDR3 runs 15 residues. The CDR3 DNA reads as TGTGCCACCATCCACAGGGAAGTAGCGGGAAACACCATATATTTT. It specifies CATIHREVAGNTIYF.

The gene calls are TRBV6-5 and TRBJ2-1, with 8 bases identical to TRBD2. Germline CDR1 is MNHEY and CDR2 is SVGAGI. V gave up 4 bases and J gave up 6 bases; unmatched junction bases: 11. The CDR3 length is 16 residues. CDR3 DNA sequence: TGTGCCAGCAGTTCACCGGGGGGGCCTGGGATCAATGAGCAGTTCTTC. Translating gives CASSSPGGPGINEQFF.

The chain couples TRBV7-2 to TRBJ2-1, with 11 nucleotides matching TRBD1. The junction had 4 bases not matched to a gene; V was cut back by 6 bases and J by 3 bases. Looked up from germline, CDR1 is SGHTA and CDR2 is FQGNSA. This CDR3 has 15 residues. CDR3 DNA sequence: TGTGCCAGCAGTGGGACAGGGGGGTTCTACAATGAGCAGTTCTTC. Translation gives CASSGTGGFYNEQFF.

The CDR3: CASSQEFYTEAFF. The CDR3 DNA is TGCGCCAGCAGCCAAGAATTCTACACTGAAGCTTTCTTT. The chain is built from TRBV4-3 and TRBJ1-1; D unclear. CDR1 LGHNA and CDR2 YSLEER come from the germline V gene. Trimming stripped 0 bases from V and 3 bases from J, with 5 bases between. The CDR3 length is 13 residues.

The CDR3 sequence: CASSELLTSGKITDTQYF. The CDR3, as DNA: TGTGCCAGCAGCGAGCTTTTGACTAGCGGGAAAATAACAGATACGCAGTATTTT. V gene TRBV9 combines with J gene TRBJ2-3, with 11 bases matching TRBD2. The CDR3 is made up of 18 amino acids. CDR1 is SGDLS and CDR2 is YYNGEE in the germline V gene. The V segment lost 3 bases and the J segment 3 bases; nucleotides outside the gene matches: 12. The whole variable domain, filled in from reference TRBV9 and TRBJ2-3, reads DSGVTQTPKHLITATGQRVTLRCSPRSGDLSVYWYQQSLDQGLQFLIQYYNGEERAKGNILERFSAQQFPDLHSELNLSSLELGDSALYFCASSELLTSGKITDTQYFGPGTRLTVL.

The rearrangement links TRBV2 to TRBJ2-5; a weak D match, TRBD2 (7 bases). V was pared by 8 bases and J by 0 bases, with 16 bases between. The CDR3 length is 15 residues. From germline, CDR1 is SNHLY and CDR2 FYNNEI. The CDR3 DNA sequence: TGTGCCAGCGGGAGGGGGGGCGCCGACCAAGAGACCCAGTACTTC. Protein sequence: CASGRGGADQETQYF.

This clone came up once. The chain links TRBV27 to TRBJ1-2; 11 bases fit TRBD1. This CDR3 spans 17 amino acids. With V trimmed by 3 bases and J by 8 bases, 14 bases remained unmatched. The germline V gene encodes CDR1 MNHEY and CDR2 SMNVEV (reference sequence). The CDR3 DNA sequence: TGTGCCAGCAGTTTCCTCACTAGCCGGACAGGGGGCAAAGGCTACACCTTC. Residues: CASSFLTSRTGGKGYTF.

The rearrangement links TRBV12-3 or TRBV12-4 to TRBJ1-2; D unclear. The CDR3 totals 13 residues. V shed 3 bases and J shed 6 bases, with 11 bases lying between them. The CDR3 coding sequence is TGTGCCAGCAGTTTTCCCAACCTAAATGGCTACACCTTC. Translated, it gives CASSFPNLNGYTF.

This sequence joins TRBV7-2 and TRBJ1-2, with 10 bases aligning to TRBD1. There are 15 residues in the CDR3. Trimming took 5 bases from V and 7 from J; bases not matched to a gene: 10. Germline-derived CDR1 and CDR2 are SGHTA and FQGNSA. The CDR3 DNA follows: TGTGCCAGCAGCATACTGACAGGGGGCGCGACTGGCTACACCTTC. Amino acid sequence: CASSILTGGATGYTF.

The chain has TRBV13 and TRBJ2-7, with D maybe TRBD2 (5 bases). The V end was cut by 1 base, the J end by 1 base, with 11 bases between. The germline V gene has CDR1 PRHDT and CDR2 FYEKMQ (reference sequence). CDR3 length equals 15 residues. The chain's CDR3 is CASSLEVRGSYEQYF. In DNA, the CDR3 is TGTGCCAGCAGCTTAGAGGTCCGAGGGTCCTACGAGCAGTACTTC.

V and J are TRBV6-5 and TRBJ1-1, with D possibly being TRBD1 (6 bases). V shed 6 bases and J shed 1 base, with 12 bases lying between them. Germline values: CDR1 MNHEY, CDR2 SVGAGI. CDR3 length equals 14 residues. The CDR3 region is CASSRPTGNTEAFF. CDR3 nucleotides: TGTGCCAGCAGCCGACCGACAGGGAACACTGAAGCTTTCTTT.

The chain has TRBV6-5 and TRBJ2-1; TRBD2 might be the D (5 bases). The CDR3 has 15 amino acids. Trimming removed 6 bases from V and 0 bases from J, with 12 bases in between. The germline CDR1 and CDR2 sequences are MNHEY and SVGAGI. The CDR3 here is CASRTPGSSYNEQFF. CDR3 sequence (DNA): TGTGCCAGCAGAACTCCGGGGAGCTCCTACAATGAGCAGTTCTTC.